The rows below give T cell receptor beta chains drawn from one sample of a study of cytomegalovirus exposure and HLA in healthy donors. Clones were read by immunoSEQ multiplex PCR, and TCRdb kept only the in-frame ones, dropping some. Here the sample spans about 160,000 clones, more than 75% being singletons. Sequencing used PBMCs. Receptor source: a man aged 18 to 35 in good health and CMV-seronegative. Both conserved end residues are part of each CDR3. D genes are given only for firm matches. Expanded clones get a size class; other rows say once, few or many, or leave the size out.

abundance: many
v_gene: TRBV9
j_gene: TRBJ2-7
d_gene: NA
CDR3nt: TGTGCCAGCGGGGGGACTCTTTCCTACGAGCAGTACTTC
CDR3aa: CASGGTLSYEQYF

abundance: NA
v_gene: TRBV27
j_gene: TRBJ2-3
d_gene: TRBD1
CDR3nt: TGTGCCAGCAGTATCAGGGGGATCACAGATACGCAGTATTTT
CDR3aa: CASSIRGITDTQYF

abundance: NA
v_gene: TRBV28
j_gene: TRBJ1-1
d_gene: NA
CDR3nt: TGTGCCAGCAGTTTAATACGGGCAGGGGTTTTCACTGAAGCTTTCTTT
CDR3aa: CASSLIRAGVFTEAFF

abundance: NA
v_gene: TRBV9
j_gene: TRBJ1-1
d_gene: TRBD1
CDR3nt: TGTGCCAGCACCTACTTGACAGGGGGCAACGCTGAAGCTTTCTTT
CDR3aa: CASTYLTGGNAEAFF

abundance: NA
v_gene: TRBV5-1
j_gene: TRBJ2-7
d_gene: TRBD2
CDR3nt: TGCGCCAGCAGCCGCTGGGACTACCCGTCCTCCTACGAGCAGTACTTC
CDR3aa: CASSRWDYPSSYEQYF

abundance: NA
v_gene: TRBV30
j_gene: TRBJ1-2
d_gene: NA
CDR3nt: TGTGCCTGGAACCCAGGGGCTGGCTACACCTTC
CDR3aa: CAWNPGAGYTF

abundance: NA
v_gene: TRBV27
j_gene: TRBJ1-2
d_gene: NA
CDR3nt: TGTGCCAGCAGTTCAACAGGAACAGGCTACACCTTC
CDR3aa: CASSSTGTGYTF

abundance: NA
v_gene: TRBV10-3
j_gene: TRBJ1-2
d_gene: TRBD1
CDR3nt: TGTGCCTCCCGGGACAGGGTCTATGGCTACACCTTC
CDR3aa: CASRDRVYGYTF

abundance: NA
v_gene: TRBV7-2
j_gene: TRBJ2-1
d_gene: NA
CDR3nt: TGTGCCAGCAGCTTAGATTCATGGAGCTCCTACAATGAGCAGTTCTTC
CDR3aa: CASSLDSWSSYNEQFF

abundance: NA
v_gene: TRBV5-1
j_gene: TRBJ2-3
d_gene: NA
CDR3nt: TGCGCCAGCAGCTTGGAACGGGGTACGCAGTATTTT
CDR3aa: CASSLERGTQYF

abundance: NA
v_gene: TRBV2
j_gene: TRBJ1-5
d_gene: NA
CDR3nt: TGTGCCAGCAGTCTGGACTGGGCGAGCAATCAGCCCCAGCATTTT
CDR3aa: CASSLDWASNQPQHF

abundance: once
v_gene: TRBV10-3
j_gene: TRBJ1-5
d_gene: NA
CDR3nt: TGTGCCATCAGTGAGTCTTCCAGGGCGGTTGAAAGTCAGCCCCAGCATTTT
CDR3aa: CAISESSRAVESQPQHF

abundance: NA
v_gene: TRBV27
j_gene: TRBJ2-3
d_gene: NA
CDR3nt: TGTGCCAGCAGTTTAGGGCCCCGGGATACGCAGTATTTT
CDR3aa: CASSLGPRDTQYF

abundance: once
v_gene: TRBV5-1
j_gene: TRBJ2-5
d_gene: NA
CDR3nt: TGCGCCAGCAACCCACAGGGAAGAGAGACCCAGTACTTC
CDR3aa: CASNPQGRETQYF

abundance: once
v_gene: TRBV19
j_gene: TRBJ2-1
d_gene: TRBD1
CDR3nt: TGTGCCAGTAAAGACAGGGGGACCTACAATGAGCAGTTCTTC
CDR3aa: CASKDRGTYNEQFF